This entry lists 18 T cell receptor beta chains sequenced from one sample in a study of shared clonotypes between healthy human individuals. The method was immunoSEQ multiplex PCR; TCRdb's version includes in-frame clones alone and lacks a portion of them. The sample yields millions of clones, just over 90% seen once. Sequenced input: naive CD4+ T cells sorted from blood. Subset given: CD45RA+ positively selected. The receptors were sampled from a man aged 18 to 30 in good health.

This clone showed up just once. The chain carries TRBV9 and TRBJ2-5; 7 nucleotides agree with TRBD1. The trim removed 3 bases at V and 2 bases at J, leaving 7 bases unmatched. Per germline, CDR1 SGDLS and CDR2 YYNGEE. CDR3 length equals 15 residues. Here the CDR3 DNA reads TGTGCCAGCAGCGACTGGACAGGACAACAAGAGACCCAGTACTTC. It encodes CASSDWTGQQETQYF.

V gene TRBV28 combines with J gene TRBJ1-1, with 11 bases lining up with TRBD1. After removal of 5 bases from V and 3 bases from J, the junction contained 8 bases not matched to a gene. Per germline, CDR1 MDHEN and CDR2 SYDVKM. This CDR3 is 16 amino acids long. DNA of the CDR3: TGTGCCAGCAGTCCCCGGACAGGGGGCAGATACACTGAAGCTTTCTTT. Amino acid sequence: CASSPRTGGRYTEAFF. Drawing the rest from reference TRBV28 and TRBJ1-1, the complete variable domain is DVKVTQSSRYLVKRTGEKVFLECVQDMDHENMFWYRQDPGLGLRLIYFSYDVKMKEKGDIPEGYSVSREKKERFSLILESASTNQTSMYLCASSPRTGGRYTEAFFGQGTRLTVV.

CDR3 bases: TGTGCCAGCAGCTTGGCCCTCGGGCGGAGTGTCACTCAGCCCCAGCATTTT. As protein: CASSLALGRSVTQPQHF. This sequence joins TRBV5-8 and TRBJ1-5, with unresolved D. Germline CDR1 is SGHTS and CDR2 is YDEGEE. V was shortened by 0 bases and J by 6 bases, with 19 bases between the two germline ends. The CDR3 is made up of 17 amino acids.

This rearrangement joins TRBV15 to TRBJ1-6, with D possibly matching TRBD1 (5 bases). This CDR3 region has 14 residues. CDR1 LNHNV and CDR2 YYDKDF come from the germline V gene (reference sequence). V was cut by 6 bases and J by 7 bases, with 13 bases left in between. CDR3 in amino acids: CATRAGTANSPLHF. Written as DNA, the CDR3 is TGTGCCACCAGGGCCGGGACGGCAAATTCACCCCTCCACTTT.

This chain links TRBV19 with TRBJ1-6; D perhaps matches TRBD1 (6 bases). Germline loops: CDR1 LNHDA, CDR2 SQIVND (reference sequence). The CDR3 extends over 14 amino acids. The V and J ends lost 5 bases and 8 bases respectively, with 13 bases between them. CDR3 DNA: TGTGCCAGTAGTCCCCAGGGGCGTGATTCACCCCTCCACTTT. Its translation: CASSPQGRDSPLHF.

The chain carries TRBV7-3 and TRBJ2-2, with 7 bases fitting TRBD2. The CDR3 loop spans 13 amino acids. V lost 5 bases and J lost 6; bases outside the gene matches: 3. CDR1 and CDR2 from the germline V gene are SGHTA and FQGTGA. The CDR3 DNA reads TGTGCCAGCAGCCATACTAGCGCCGGGGAGCTGTTTTTT. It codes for CASSHTSAGELFF.

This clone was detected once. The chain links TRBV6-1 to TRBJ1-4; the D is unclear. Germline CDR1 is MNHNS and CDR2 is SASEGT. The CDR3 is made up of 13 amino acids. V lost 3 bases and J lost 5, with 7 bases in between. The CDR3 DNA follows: TGTGCCAGCAGTGACACTTTCAATGAAAAACTGTTTTTT. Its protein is CASSDTFNEKLFF.

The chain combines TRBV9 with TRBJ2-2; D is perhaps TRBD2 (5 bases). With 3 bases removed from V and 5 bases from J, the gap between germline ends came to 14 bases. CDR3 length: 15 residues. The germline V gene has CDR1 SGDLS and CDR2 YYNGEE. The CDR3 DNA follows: TGTGCCAGCAGCGCGGGGATTTTGCAGACCGGGGAGCTGTTTTTT. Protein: CASSAGILQTGELFF.

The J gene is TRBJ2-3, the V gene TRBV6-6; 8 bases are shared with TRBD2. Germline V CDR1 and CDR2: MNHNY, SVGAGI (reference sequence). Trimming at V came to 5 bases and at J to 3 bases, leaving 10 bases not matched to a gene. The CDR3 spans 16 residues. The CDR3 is CASSPPGGGWTDTQYF. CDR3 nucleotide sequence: TGTGCCAGCAGTCCCCCTGGCGGGGGGTGGACAGATACGCAGTATTTT.

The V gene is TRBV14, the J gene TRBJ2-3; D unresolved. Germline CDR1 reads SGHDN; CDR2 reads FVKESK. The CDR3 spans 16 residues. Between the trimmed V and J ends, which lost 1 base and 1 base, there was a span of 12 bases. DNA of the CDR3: TGTGCCAGCAGCCAAGTTCTCAGTAAGGGCACAGATACGCAGTATTTT. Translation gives CASSQVLSKGTDTQYF. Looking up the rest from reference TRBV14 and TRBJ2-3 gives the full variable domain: EAGVTQFPSHSVIEKGQTVTLRCDPISGHDNLYWYRRVMGKEIKFLLHFVKESKQDESGMPNNRFLAERTGGTYSTLKVQPAELEDSGVYFCASSQVLSKGTDTQYFGPGTRLTVL.

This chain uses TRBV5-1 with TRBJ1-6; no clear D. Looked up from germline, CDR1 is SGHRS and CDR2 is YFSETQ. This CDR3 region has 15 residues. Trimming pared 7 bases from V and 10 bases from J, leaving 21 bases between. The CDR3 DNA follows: TGCGCCAGCTCCAAACTCCAACCGGATCGATCACCCCTCCACTTT. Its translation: CASSKLQPDRSPLHF.

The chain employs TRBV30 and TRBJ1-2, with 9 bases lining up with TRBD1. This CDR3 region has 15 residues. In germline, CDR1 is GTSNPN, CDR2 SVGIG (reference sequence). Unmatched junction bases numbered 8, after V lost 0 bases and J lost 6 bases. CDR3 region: CAWSVVIQGADGYTF. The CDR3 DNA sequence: TGTGCCTGGAGTGTAGTAATACAGGGGGCGGATGGCTACACCTTC.

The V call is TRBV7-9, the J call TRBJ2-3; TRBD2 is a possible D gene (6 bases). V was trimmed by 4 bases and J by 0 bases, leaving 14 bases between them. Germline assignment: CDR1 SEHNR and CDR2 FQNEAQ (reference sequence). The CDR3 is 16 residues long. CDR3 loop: CASSSRRAGSTDTQYF. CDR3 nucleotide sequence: TGTGCCAGCAGCTCCCGCCGAGCGGGTAGCACAGATACGCAGTATTTT.

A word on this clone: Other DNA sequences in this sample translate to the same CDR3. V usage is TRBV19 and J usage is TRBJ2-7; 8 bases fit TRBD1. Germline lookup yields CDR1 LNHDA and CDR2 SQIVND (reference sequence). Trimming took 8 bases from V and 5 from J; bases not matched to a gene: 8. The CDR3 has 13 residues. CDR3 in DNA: TGTGCCAGTCGGACAGGGAAGGGGAACGAGCAGTACTTC. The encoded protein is CASRTGKGNEQYF.

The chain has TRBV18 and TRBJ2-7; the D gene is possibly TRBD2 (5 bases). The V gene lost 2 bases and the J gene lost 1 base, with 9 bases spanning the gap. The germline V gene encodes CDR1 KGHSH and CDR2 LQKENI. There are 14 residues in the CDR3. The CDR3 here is CASSPGEGSYEQYF. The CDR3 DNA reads TGTGCCAGCTCACCAGGCGAGGGATCCTACGAGCAGTACTTC.

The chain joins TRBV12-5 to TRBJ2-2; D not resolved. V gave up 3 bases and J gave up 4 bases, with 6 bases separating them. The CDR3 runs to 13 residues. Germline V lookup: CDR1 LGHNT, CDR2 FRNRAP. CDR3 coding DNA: TGTGCTAGTGGTTTCCCCATCACCGGGGAGCTGTTTTTT. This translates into CASGFPITGELFF.

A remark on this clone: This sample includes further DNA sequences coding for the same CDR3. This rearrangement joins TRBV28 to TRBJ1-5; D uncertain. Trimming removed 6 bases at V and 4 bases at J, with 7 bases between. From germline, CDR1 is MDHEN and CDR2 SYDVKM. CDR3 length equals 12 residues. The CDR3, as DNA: TGTGCCAGCAGCCTATTAAATCAGCCCCAGCATTTT. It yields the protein CASSLLNQPQHF.

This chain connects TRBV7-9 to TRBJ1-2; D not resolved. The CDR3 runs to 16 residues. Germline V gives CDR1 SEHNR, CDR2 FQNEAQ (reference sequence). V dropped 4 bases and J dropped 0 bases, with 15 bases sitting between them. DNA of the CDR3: TGTGCCAGCAGCTCTCTAGAGGGCGCGGCTAACTATGGCTACACCTTC. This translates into CASSSLEGAANYGYTF.